This T cell receptor beta chain was obtained from a study of post-analysis software for immune sequencing data. Unique molecular identifiers were carried by the TCR beta cDNA libraries. A population of about 0.9 to 10 million T cells gave rise to 450,000 to 500,000 cDNA molecules. TCRdb recomputed calls from the PCR reads with MiXCR, one row per CDR3 protein. This sample has some 800,000 distinct CDR3 sequences; 46% occur once, and the top ten carry roughly 4.9%. As to this clonotype: As yet, its antigen is unknown. The CDR3 end shows no conserved phenylalanine or tryptophan, and so a read error is likely.

V lost 0 bases to trimming and J lost 2 bases, with 12 bases between them. Per germline, CDR1 SGDLS and CDR2 YYNGEE. The CDR3 spans 16 residues. Study conclusions and caveats: Among 5 or 6 TRBV segments more frequent in patients than controls were TRBV5-6, TRBV5-1 and TRBV20-1. Significantly lower normalized Chao1 diversity was seen in multiple sclerosis patients than in controls. Under the F measure, samples that were prepared in one batch clustered strongly together.

The specimen sequenced was blood. This clonotype was obtained from a girl between 5 and 17 years old with multiple sclerosis. The chain joins TRBV9 to TRBJ2-1; D call uncertain. The CDR3 spells CASSVEETLPYNEQFL. The CDR3 DNA sequence: TGTGCCAGCAGCGTAGAGGAGACCCTCCCCTACAATGAGCAGTTCTTA.